This TCR beta chain was sequenced in a study of blood T cell repertoires in COVID-19. Study in general: PBMCs, B-cell-depleted T cells, or T cells were the source of the cDNA or gDNA that made up the material.

Original methodology: Amplified reference gene primers provided the basis for estimating nucleated cell counts. This table comes from immunoSEQ multiplex PCR, and its TCRdb copy is limited to in-frame clones, with some not included. The V and J calls and clone size come from that table; D and trimming were worked out from the DNA. The sample lists 210,000 or so clones; 80% to 90% were seen once. It was within 2 weeks before study entry that exposed participants met a COVID-19 case. CDR1 and CDR2 (germline): SNHLY, FYNNEI. This CDR3 contains 14 residues. V was pared by 7 bases and J by 7 bases, with 20 bases between.

The sequenced material came from PBMCs or T cells enriched from blood (not recorded which). The rearrangement joins TRBV2 to TRBJ2-7; possibly TRBD2 for D (6 bases). This TCR was sampled from a woman aged 50 to 60 who had been exposed to COVID-19. DNA for the CDR3: TGTGCCAGCATCCCCGCGGGGCTTAGAGGAGAGCAGTACTTC. This gives the protein CASIPAGLRGEQYF.